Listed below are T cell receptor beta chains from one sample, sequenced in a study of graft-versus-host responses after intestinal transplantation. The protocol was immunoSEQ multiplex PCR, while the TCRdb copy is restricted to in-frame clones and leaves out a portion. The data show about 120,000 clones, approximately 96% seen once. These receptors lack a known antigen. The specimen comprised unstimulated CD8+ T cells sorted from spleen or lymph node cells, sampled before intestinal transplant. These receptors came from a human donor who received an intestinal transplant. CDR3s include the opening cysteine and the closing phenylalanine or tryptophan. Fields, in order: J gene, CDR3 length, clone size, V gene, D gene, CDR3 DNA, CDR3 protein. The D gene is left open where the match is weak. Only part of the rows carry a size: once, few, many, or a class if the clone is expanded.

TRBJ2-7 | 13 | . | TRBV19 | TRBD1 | TGTGCCAGTAGCGCTTACAGGGGCTACGAGCAGTACTTC | CASSAYRGYEQYF
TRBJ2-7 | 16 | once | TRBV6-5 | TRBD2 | TGTGCCAGCAGTTACACTAGCGGGGGGAACTCCTACGAGCAGTACTTC | CASSYTSGGNSYEQYF
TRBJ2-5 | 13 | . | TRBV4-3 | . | TGCGCCAGCAGCCGGATTCATGGGGAGACCCAGTACTTC | CASSRIHGETQYF
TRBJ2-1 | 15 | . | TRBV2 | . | TGTGCCAGCAGTGAAGCGCTTGGGGCCTACAATGAGCAGTTCTTC | CASSEALGAYNEQFF
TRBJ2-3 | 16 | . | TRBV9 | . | TGTGCCAGCAGCCCCCCCGGGGGAAGGGTTTGGGATACGCAGTATTTT | CASSPPGGRVWDTQYF
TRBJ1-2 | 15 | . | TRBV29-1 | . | TGCAGCGTTGAAGATGCTATGACAGAGAACTATGGCTACACCTTC | CSVEDAMTENYGYTF
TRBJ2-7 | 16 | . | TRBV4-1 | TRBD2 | TGCGCCAGCAGCCCACGGGGGTCGGGAGGGCTCTACGAGCAGTACTTC | CASSPRGSGGLYEQYF
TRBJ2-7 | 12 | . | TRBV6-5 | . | TGTGCCAGCAGTTTTGACACCTACGAGCAGTACTTC | CASSFDTYEQYF
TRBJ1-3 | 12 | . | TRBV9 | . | TGTGCCAGCGGCCCGGCCGGAAACACCATATATTTT | CASGPAGNTIYF
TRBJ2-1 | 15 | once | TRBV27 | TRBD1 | TGTGCCAGCAGTTACAGGGACAGGGGGCCCTATGAGCAGTTCTTC | CASSYRDRGPYEQFF
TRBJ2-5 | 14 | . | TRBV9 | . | TGTGCCAGCAGCCCTGGGCATTTACAAGAGACCCAGTACTTC | CASSPGHLQETQYF
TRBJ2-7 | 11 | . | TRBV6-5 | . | TGTGCCAGCTTGAGGGGGTCCGAGCAGTACTTC | CASLRGSEQYF